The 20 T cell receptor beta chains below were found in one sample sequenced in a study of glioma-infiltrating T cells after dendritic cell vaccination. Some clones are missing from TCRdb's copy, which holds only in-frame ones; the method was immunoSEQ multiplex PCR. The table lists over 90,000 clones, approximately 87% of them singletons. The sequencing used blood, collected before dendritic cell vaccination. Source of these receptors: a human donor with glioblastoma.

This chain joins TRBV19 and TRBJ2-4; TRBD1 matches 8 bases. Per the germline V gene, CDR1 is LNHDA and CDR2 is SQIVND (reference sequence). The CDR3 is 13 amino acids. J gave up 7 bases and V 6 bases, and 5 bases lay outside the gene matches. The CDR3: CASSFTGGNIQYF. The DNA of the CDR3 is TGTGCCAGTAGCTTTACAGGGGGGAACATTCAGTACTTC. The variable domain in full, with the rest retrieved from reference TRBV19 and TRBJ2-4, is DGGITQSPKYLFRKEGQNVTLSCEQNLNHDAMYWYRQDPGQGLRLIYYSQIVNDFQKGDIAEGYSVSREKKESFPLTVTSAQKNPTAFYLCASSFTGGNIQYFGAGTRLSVL.

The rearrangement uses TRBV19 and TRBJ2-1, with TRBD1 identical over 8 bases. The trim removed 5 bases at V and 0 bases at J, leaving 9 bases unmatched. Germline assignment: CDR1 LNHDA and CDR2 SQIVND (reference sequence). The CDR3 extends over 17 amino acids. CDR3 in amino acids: CASSSQGAGASYNEQFF. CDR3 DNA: TGTGCCAGTAGTTCCCAGGGGGCCGGTGCCTCCTACAATGAGCAGTTCTTC.

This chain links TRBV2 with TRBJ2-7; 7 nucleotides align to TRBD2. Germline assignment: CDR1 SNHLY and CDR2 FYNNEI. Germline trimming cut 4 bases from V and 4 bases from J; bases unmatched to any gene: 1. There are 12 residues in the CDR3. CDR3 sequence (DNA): TGTGCCAGCAGTGGGGGAGGGTACGAGCAGTACTTC. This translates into CASSGGGYEQYF. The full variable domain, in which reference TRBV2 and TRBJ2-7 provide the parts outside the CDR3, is EPEVTQTPSHQVTQMGQEVILRCVPISNHLYFYWYRQILGQKVEFLVSFYNNEISEKSEIFDDQFSVERPDGSNFTLKIRSTKLEDSAMYFCASSGGGYEQYFGPGTRLTVT.

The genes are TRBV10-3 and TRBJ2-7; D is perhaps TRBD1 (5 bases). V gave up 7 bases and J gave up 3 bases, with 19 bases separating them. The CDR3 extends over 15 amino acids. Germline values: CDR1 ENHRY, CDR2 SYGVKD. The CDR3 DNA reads TGTGCCATCAACCCCGCGCAGGGAACCCTCTACGAGCAGTACTTC. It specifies CAINPAQGTLYEQYF.

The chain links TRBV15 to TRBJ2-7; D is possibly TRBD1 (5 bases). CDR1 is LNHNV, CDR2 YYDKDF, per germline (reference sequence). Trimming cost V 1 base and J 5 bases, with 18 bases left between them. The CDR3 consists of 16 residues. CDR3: CATSRGGAGRWHEQYF. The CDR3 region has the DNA TGTGCCACCAGCAGAGGGGGTGCAGGGCGGTGGCACGAGCAGTACTTC.

The DNA of the CDR3 is TGTGCCAGCAATACAGGGGGCTCCGAGCAGTACTTC. Amino acid sequence: CASNTGGSEQYF. The chain combines TRBV6-5 with TRBJ2-7, with TRBD1 identical over 9 bases. Germline V gives CDR1 MNHEY, CDR2 SVGAGI. J lost 6 bases, V lost 7 bases, and 4 bases had no gene match. The CDR3 length is 12 residues.

The CDR3, as DNA: TGTGCCAGCCAGGGACAGTATAACACTGAAGCTTTCTTT. As protein: CASQGQYNTEAFF. V usage is TRBV2 and J usage is TRBJ1-1; 7 nucleotides match TRBD1. CDR1 and CDR2 from the germline V gene are SNHLY and FYNNEI. V lost 8 bases, J lost 2 bases, and 5 bases stayed unmatched. CDR3 size: 13 residues.

The CDR3 loop is CASGSYGGPDGYTF. CDR3 coding DNA: TGTGCTAGTGGTTCCTACGGGGGGCCGGATGGCTACACCTTC. The chain joins TRBV12-5 to TRBJ1-2; TRBD1 is a possible D gene (6 bases). V was pared by 4 bases and J by 6 bases, with 15 bases between. This CDR3 is 14 amino acids long. From germline, CDR1 is LGHNT and CDR2 FRNRAP.

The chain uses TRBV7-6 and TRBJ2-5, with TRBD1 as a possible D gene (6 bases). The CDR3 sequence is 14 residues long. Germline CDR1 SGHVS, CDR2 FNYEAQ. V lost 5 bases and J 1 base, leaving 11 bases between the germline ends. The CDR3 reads CASSPGQIQETQYF. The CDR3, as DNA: TGTGCCAGCAGCCCCGGACAGATCCAAGAGACCCAGTACTTC.

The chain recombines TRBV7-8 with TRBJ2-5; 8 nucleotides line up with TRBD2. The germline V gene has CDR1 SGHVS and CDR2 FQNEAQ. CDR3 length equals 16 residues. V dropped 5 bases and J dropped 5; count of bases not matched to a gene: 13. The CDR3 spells CASSPVGRAGGETQYF. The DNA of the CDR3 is TGTGCCAGCAGCCCAGTCGGGAGGGCAGGAGGGGAGACCCAGTACTTC. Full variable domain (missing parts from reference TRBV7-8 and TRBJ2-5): GAGVSQSPRYKVAKRGQDVALRCDPISGHVSLFWYQQALGQGPEFLTYFQNEAQLDKSGLPSDRFFAERPEGSVSTLKIQRTQQEDSAVYLCASSPVGRAGGETQYFGPGTRLLVL.

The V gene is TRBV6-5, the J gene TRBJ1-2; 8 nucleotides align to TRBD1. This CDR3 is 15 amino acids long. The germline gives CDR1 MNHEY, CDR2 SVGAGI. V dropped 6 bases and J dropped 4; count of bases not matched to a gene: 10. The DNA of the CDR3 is TGTGCCAGCAGACCTACAGGGGGTGGTAGCTATGGCTACACCTTC. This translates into CASRPTGGGSYGYTF.

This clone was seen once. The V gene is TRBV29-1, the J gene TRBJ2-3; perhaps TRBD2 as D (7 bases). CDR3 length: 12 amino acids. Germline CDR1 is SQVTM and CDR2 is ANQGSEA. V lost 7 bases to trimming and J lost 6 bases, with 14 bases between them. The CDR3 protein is CSARGGSDTQYF. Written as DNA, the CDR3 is TGCAGCGCTAGGGGGGGTTCGGATACGCAGTATTTT.

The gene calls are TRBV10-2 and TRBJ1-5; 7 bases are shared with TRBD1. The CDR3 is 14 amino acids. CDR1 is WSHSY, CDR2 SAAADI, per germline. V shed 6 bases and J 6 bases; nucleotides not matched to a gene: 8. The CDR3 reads CASRGQGVLQPQHF. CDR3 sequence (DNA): TGCGCCAGCAGGGGCCAGGGGGTCCTTCAGCCCCAGCATTTT.

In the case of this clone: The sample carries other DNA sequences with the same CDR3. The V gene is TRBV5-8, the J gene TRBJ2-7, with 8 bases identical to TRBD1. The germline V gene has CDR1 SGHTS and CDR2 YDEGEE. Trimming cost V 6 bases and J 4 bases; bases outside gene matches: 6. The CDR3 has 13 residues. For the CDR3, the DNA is TGTGCCAGCACCCTTGGACAGGGATACGAGCAGTACTTC. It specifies CASTLGQGYEQYF.

CDR3 in amino acids: CASSWALYNEQFF. The CDR3, as DNA: TGTGCCAGTAGTTGGGCACTTTACAATGAGCAGTTCTTC. V gene TRBV19 combines with J gene TRBJ2-1; D ambiguous. Trimming took off 5 bases at V and 4 bases at J, with 9 bases between the two ends. Germline V gene lookup returns CDR1 LNHDA and CDR2 SQIVND (reference sequence). The CDR3 has 13 amino acids.

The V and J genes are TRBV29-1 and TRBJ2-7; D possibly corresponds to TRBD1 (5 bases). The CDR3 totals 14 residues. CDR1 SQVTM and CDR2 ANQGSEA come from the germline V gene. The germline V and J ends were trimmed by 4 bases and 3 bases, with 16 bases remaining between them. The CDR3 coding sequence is TGCAGCGTTGCCCGACAGACCGCCTACTACGAGCAGTACTTC. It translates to CSVARQTAYYEQYF.

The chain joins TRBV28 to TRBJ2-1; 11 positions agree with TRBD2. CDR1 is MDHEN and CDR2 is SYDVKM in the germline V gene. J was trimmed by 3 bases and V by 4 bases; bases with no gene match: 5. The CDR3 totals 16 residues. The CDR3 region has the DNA TGTGCCAGCAGTTCTAGCGGGAGGTTCGTCTACAATGAGCAGTTCTTC. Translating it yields CASSSSGRFVYNEQFF.

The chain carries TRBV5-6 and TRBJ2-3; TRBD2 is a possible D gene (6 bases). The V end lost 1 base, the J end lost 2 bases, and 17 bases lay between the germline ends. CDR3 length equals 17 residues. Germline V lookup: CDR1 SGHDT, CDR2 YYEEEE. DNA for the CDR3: TGTGCCAGCAGCTTGACATGGCGGGGAGCCTACACAGATACGCAGTATTTT. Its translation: CASSLTWRGAYTDTQYF.

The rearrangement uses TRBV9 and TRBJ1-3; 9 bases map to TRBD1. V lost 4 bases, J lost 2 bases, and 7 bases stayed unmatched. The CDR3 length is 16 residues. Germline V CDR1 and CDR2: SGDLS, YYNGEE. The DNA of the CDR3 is TGTGCCAGCAGCACAGAGGACAGGGGAGCTGGAAACACCATATATTTT. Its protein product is CASSTEDRGAGNTIYF.

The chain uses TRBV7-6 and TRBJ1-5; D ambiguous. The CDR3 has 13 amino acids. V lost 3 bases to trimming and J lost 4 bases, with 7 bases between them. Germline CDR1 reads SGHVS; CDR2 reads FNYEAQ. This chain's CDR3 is CASSLTGNQPQHF. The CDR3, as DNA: TGTGCCAGCAGCTTGACGGGAAATCAGCCCCAGCATTTT.